The rows below give T cell receptor beta chains drawn from one sample of a study of T-cell reconstitution after alpha-beta-depleted transplantation in children. MiXCR was run by TCRdb on the PCR reads, yielding one entry per CDR3 protein. The table lists 600,000 to 800,000 distinct CDR3 sequences, about an eighth of them singletons. This sample comprised PBMCs, obtained before TCRalphabeta/CD19-depleted stem cell transplant. These receptors were collected from a girl aged 2-15 years with congenital amegakaryocytic thrombocytopenia, due to receive a stem cell transplant. Both conserved end residues are part of each CDR3. Each record gives: clone size, D gene, V gene, J gene, CDR3 DNA, CDR3 protein. A D gene is named only where the DNA matches it firmly. Expanded clones are given a class, and other clones once, few, many or no size at all.

abundance: few; d_gene: .; v_gene: TRBV7-9; j_gene: TRBJ2-1; CDR3nt: TGTGCCATCGCGGATAGCGCCTACAATGAGCAGTTCTTC; CDR3aa: CAIADSAYNEQFF
abundance: .; d_gene: TRBD2; v_gene: TRBV5-1; j_gene: TRBJ2-1; CDR3nt: TGCGCCAGCAGCTCGGACCCGGGACTAGCGCTCGACCTGGGAAATGAGCAGTTCTTC; CDR3aa: CASSSDPGLALDLGNEQFF
abundance: many; d_gene: TRBD1; v_gene: TRBV12-3/TRBV12-4; j_gene: TRBJ1-5; CDR3nt: TGTGCCAGCACCAGGACAGGGGGTATCGGACAGCCCCAGCATTTT; CDR3aa: CASTRTGGIGQPQHF
abundance: many; d_gene: TRBD1; v_gene: TRBV20-1; j_gene: TRBJ1-6; CDR3nt: TGCAGTGCTAGAGATGCCGGGAGACAGGGGGCCTATAATTCACCCCTCCACTTT; CDR3aa: CSARDAGRQGAYNSPLHF
abundance: few; d_gene: TRBD1; v_gene: TRBV11-2; j_gene: TRBJ2-1; CDR3nt: TGTGCCAGCAGCTTAGTCGGACAGGCCTACAATGAGCAGTTCTTC; CDR3aa: CASSLVGQAYNEQFF
abundance: .; d_gene: TRBD1; v_gene: TRBV2; j_gene: TRBJ2-1; CDR3nt: TGTGCCAGCAGTGATGCCGGGACAGGGGTCGATGAGCAGTTCTTC; CDR3aa: CASSDAGTGVDEQFF
abundance: few; d_gene: TRBD2; v_gene: TRBV29-1; j_gene: TRBJ2-7; CDR3nt: TGCAGCGTTCAGCGGGGCGACCCCTACGAGCAGTACTTC; CDR3aa: CSVQRGDPYEQYF
abundance: many; d_gene: TRBD2; v_gene: TRBV15; j_gene: TRBJ2-3; CDR3nt: TGTGCCACCAGCAGCCGACTAGCGTGGTCCCCAGATACGCAGTATTTT; CDR3aa: CATSSRLAWSPDTQYF
abundance: .; d_gene: .; v_gene: TRBV12-3/TRBV12-4; j_gene: TRBJ2-2; CDR3nt: TGTGCCAGCTGTTTAGGTAGTACTGGTTATAACACCGGGGAGCTGTTTTTT; CDR3aa: CASCLGSTGYNTGELFF
abundance: many; d_gene: .; v_gene: TRBV2; j_gene: TRBJ2-1; CDR3nt: TGTGCCAGCACACAAGGAACGAGCTCCTACAATGAGCAGTTCTTC; CDR3aa: CASTQGTSSYNEQFF
abundance: .; d_gene: .; v_gene: TRBV6-5; j_gene: TRBJ2-5; CDR3nt: TGTGCCAGCAGTTACAAGTCTCCATCAGAGACCCAGTACTTC; CDR3aa: CASSYKSPSETQYF
abundance: many; d_gene: TRBD2; v_gene: TRBV5-1; j_gene: TRBJ2-3; CDR3nt: TGCGCCAGCAGCATGGGACTAGCGGGATATGGCACAGATACGCAGTATTTT; CDR3aa: CASSMGLAGYGTDTQYF
abundance: many; d_gene: .; v_gene: TRBV12-3/TRBV12-4; j_gene: TRBJ2-1; CDR3nt: TGTGCCAGCAATGGGAATATTAACAATGAGCAGTTCTTC; CDR3aa: CASNGNINNEQFF
abundance: many; d_gene: .; v_gene: TRBV7-3; j_gene: TRBJ2-2; CDR3nt: TGTGCCAGCAGCTTAATTCCGGGTCGACCCAGGGAGCTGTTTTTT; CDR3aa: CASSLIPGRPRELFF
abundance: .; d_gene: .; v_gene: TRBV4-1; j_gene: TRBJ1-5; CDR3nt: TGCGCCAGCAGCCAAGCCGGCCAGGGATTGAATCAGCCCCAGCATTTT; CDR3aa: CASSQAGQGLNQPQHF
abundance: many; d_gene: TRBD2; v_gene: TRBV10-2; j_gene: TRBJ2-5; CDR3nt: TGCGCCAGCAGTGAGTCCCCCTTCATTCGGGAGGATTATTCCCAGTACTTC; CDR3aa: CASSESPFIREDYSQYF
abundance: few; d_gene: .; v_gene: TRBV20-1; j_gene: TRBJ2-3; CDR3nt: TGCAGTGCTAGAGATCAGTGGTATGGCCAACCCCCAGATACGCAGTATTTT; CDR3aa: CSARDQWYGQPPDTQYF
abundance: .; d_gene: TRBD1; v_gene: TRBV4-1; j_gene: TRBJ1-6; CDR3nt: TGCGCCAGCAGCCAAGAAGGACAGGGGATCTACAATTCACCCCTCCACTTC; CDR3aa: CASSQEGQGIYNSPLHF
abundance: few; d_gene: TRBD2; v_gene: TRBV29-1; j_gene: TRBJ2-1; CDR3nt: TGCAGCGTTGAATTTCCGGGAGGAGGCTACAATGAGCAGTTCTTC; CDR3aa: CSVEFPGGGYNEQFF
abundance: .; d_gene: TRBD2; v_gene: TRBV12-3/TRBV12-4; j_gene: TRBJ2-5; CDR3nt: TGTGCCAGCAGAGAGGGACTAGCGGAGCAAGAGACCCAGTACTTC; CDR3aa: CASREGLAEQETQYF
abundance: few; d_gene: TRBD2; v_gene: TRBV12-3/TRBV12-4; j_gene: TRBJ2-2; CDR3nt: TGTGCCAGCAGAAGCGGGAACATGAACACCGGGGAGCTGTTTTTT; CDR3aa: CASRSGNMNTGELFF